Here is one T cell receptor (beta chain) with its context. Its antigen is not known. Germline values: CDR1 MNHNS, CDR2 SASEGT. The germline V and J ends were trimmed by 0 bases and 5 bases, with 13 bases remaining between them. The CDR3 consists of 15 residues. This entry is derived from a study of cytomegalovirus exposure and HLA in healthy donors. Study results and caveats: The authors later found HLA-associated TCR beta chains more clonally expanded than equally common others. In a later analysis, TCR beta V- and J-gene trimming showed a link to a missense DCLRE1C variant. Testing in vitro showed a few CMV-associated chains specific for CMV antigens. Based on reports, TCR beta sequences accurately predicted HLA-A and HLA-B alleles for most subjects.

The primer mix had 60 Vbeta and 13 Jbeta primers. The repertoire was sequenced with immunoSEQ multiplex PCR; TCRdb's copy has only in-frame clones and lacks some. This repertoire comprises approximately 110,000 clones; its ten largest clones make up around 2.9%. The specimen was PBMCs. V is TRBV6-1 and J is TRBJ2-5; D might be TRBD2 (6 bases). This sequence was found in a man in his thirties or forties in good health and CMV-seronegative. CDR3 DNA sequence: TGTGCCAGCAGTGAAGCCCCCCGGGAGTGGGAGACCCAGTACTTC. Translating it yields CASSEAPREWETQYF.